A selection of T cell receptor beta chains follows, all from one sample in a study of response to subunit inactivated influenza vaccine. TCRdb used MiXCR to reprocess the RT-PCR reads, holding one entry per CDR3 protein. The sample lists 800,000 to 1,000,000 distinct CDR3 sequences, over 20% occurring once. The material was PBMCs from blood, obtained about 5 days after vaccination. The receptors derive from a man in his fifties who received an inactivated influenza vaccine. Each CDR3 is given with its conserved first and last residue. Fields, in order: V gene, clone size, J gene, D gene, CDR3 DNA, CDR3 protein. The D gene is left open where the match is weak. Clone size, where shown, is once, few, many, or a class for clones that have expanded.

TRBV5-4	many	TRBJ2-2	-	TGTGCCAGCAGCTTTCCGACAGCCCACACCGGGGAGCTGTTTTTT	CASSFPTAHTGELFF
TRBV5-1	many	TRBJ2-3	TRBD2	TGCGCCAGCAGCTTGTTGGCTAGCGGATTCACAGATACGCAGTATTTT	CASSLLASGFTDTQYF
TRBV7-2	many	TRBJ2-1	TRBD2	TGTGCCAGCAGCCCGTTAAGCGGGGGGGCTTACGATGAGCAGTTCTTC	CASSPLSGGAYDEQFF
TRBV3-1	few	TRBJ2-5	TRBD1	TGTGCCAGCAGCCCCAAGGACAGGGAACAAGAGACCCAGTACTTC	CASSPKDREQETQYF
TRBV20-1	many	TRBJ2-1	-	TGCAGTGCTGTGAGGCTAGCGAATTACAATGAGCAGTTCTTC	CSAVRLANYNEQFF
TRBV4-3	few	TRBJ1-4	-	TGCGCCAGCAGCCGTACCGGGAGGGAAAAACTGTTTTTT	CASSRTGREKLFF
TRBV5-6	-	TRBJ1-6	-	TGTGCCAGCAGCTTGGTGGGGCGGAATTCACCCCTCCACTTT	CASSLVGRNSPLHF
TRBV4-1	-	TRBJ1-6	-	TGCGCCAGCAGCCAAGAACGGGATTTGTCACCCCTCCACTTT	CASSQERDLSPLHF
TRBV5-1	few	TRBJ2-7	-	TGCGCCAGCAGCTTATCCGGGGCGCGGGAGCAGTACTTC	CASSLSGAREQYF
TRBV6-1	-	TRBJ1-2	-	TGTGCCAGCAGCTTGGCCACCCGGACAAGTCCTTATGGCTACACCTTC	CASSLATRTSPYGYTF
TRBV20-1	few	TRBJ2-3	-	TGCAGTGCTACCCCTAGTGATACGCAGTATTTT	CSATPSDTQYF
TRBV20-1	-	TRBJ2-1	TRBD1	TGCAGTGCCGCCGACAGGGGAAATGCCTACAATGAGCAGTTCTTC	CSAADRGNAYNEQFF
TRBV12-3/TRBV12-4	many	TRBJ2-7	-	TGTGCCAGCAGTTTATGGCTTCAAACCTACGAGCAGTACTTC	CASSLWLQTYEQYF
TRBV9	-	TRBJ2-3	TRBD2	TGTGCCAGCAGCCCCACTGGTGGGGGGGGTATTACAGATACGCAGTATTTT	CASSPTGGGGITDTQYF
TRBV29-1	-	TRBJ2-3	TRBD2	TGCAGCGCCGGACTAGCGGGGGGAGTAGGCACAGATACGCAGTATTTT	CSAGLAGGVGTDTQYF
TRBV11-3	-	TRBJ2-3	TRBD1	TGTGCCAGCAGCTTCGGACAGGGGCCAAGCACAGATACGCAGTATTTT	CASSFGQGPSTDTQYF
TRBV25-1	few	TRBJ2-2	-	TGTGCCAGCAGTGGCCCGTCGGGACCCTGGACGCACACCGGGGAGCTGTTTTTT	CASSGPSGPWTHTGELFF
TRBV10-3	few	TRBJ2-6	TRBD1	TGTGCCACGACGACAGGGTCTGGGGCCAACGTCCTGACTTTC	CATTTGSGANVLTF